These T cell receptor beta chains were read from a single sample in a study of siplizumab effects on memory and regulatory T cells. Data came from immunoSEQ multiplex PCR; TCRdb stores just in-frame clones and leaves some out. The sample holds about 85,000 clones, 85% to 95% seen once. Sequencing was done on a sample of CD8+ T cells sorted from blood. The receptors were sampled from a human donor in good health. Both conserved end residues are part of each CDR3. D genes are given only for firm matches. Rows give clone size only sometimes, using once, few, many, or a class for an expanded clone.

j_gene	v_gene	abundance	d_gene	len	CDR3nt	CDR3aa
TRBJ1-4	TRBV28	-	-	15	TGTGCCAGCAGACCTAGGACAGACACAAATGAAAAACTGTTTTTT	CASRPRTDTNEKLFF
TRBJ2-3	TRBV7-2	-	-	15	TGTGCCAGCAGCTCGAGGTGGGACATCCCAGATACGCAGTATTTT	CASSSRWDIPDTQYF
TRBJ2-3	TRBV27	-	-	15	TGTGCCAGCAACAGACTGGGGGCGCGTACAGATACGCAGTATTTT	CASNRLGARTDTQYF
TRBJ2-5	TRBV2	-	TRBD1	15	TGTGCCAGCAGTGGGGACAGGTCTGGCCAAGAGACCCAGTACTTC	CASSGDRSGQETQYF
TRBJ2-7	TRBV5-1	-	TRBD1	13	TGCGCCAGCAGCTCGACAGGGTCCTACGAGCAGTACTTC	CASSSTGSYEQYF
TRBJ1-2	TRBV25-1	-	-	13	TGTGCCAGCAGTGACTTCTATGACAATGGCTACACCTTC	CASSDFYDNGYTF
TRBJ2-7	TRBV29-1	-	-	15	TGCAGCGTTGAAGTCGTAGACAGGAGGTATGCCGAGCAGTACTTC	CSVEVVDRRYAEQYF
TRBJ2-7	TRBV7-9	-	-	15	TGTGCCAGCAGCCCTCCGACTGGGGGAACCTACGAGCAGTACTTC	CASSPPTGGTYEQYF
TRBJ2-1	TRBV28	-	TRBD1	14	TGTGCCAGCACCTCGGGACAGGGGATGAATGAGCAGTTCTTC	CASTSGQGMNEQFF
TRBJ2-1	TRBV6-9	-	-	20	TGTGCCAGCAGTTATTCCCCCCTCGACAGGCGGAATAGCTCAATCAATGAGCAGTTCTTC	CASSYSPLDRRNSSINEQFF
TRBJ2-2	TRBV5-4	-	-	13	TGTGCCAGCACCCCCGACTCCGCCGGGGAGCTGTTTTTT	CASTPDSAGELFF
TRBJ2-1	TRBV5-4	-	TRBD1	14	TGTGCCAGCAGCGCCGGGACAGGGACTATGGAGCAGTTCTTC	CASSAGTGTMEQFF
TRBJ2-5	TRBV15	-	TRBD1	12	TGTGCCTCGACAGGGATAGGGGAGACCCAGTACTTC	CASTGIGETQYF
TRBJ2-7	TRBV7-4	-	TRBD1	15	TGTGCCAGCAGCTTAGTGAGGACAGGGGACTACGAGCAGTACTTC	CASSLVRTGDYEQYF
TRBJ2-5	TRBV7-9	-	-	17	TGTGCCAGCAGCTTAAATAGCTACCATTCCTCTCAAGAGACCCAGTACTTC	CASSLNSYHSSQETQYF
TRBJ2-2	TRBV6-4	-	-	13	TGTGCCAGCAGTGACGGGGACACCGGGGAGCTGTTTTTT	CASSDGDTGELFF
TRBJ2-7	TRBV27	-	TRBD1	15	TGTGCCAGCAGTTTACGGGGGACAGGATTATACGAGCAGTACTTC	CASSLRGTGLYEQYF
TRBJ1-1	TRBV6-4	-	-	11	TGTGCCAGCAGGGATGGGACTGAAGCTTTCTTT	CASRDGTEAFF
TRBJ2-3	TRBV10-1	-	-	16	TGCGCCAGCAGCCCCGAGATGGGGTCTAGCACAGATACGCAGTATTTT	CASSPEMGSSTDTQYF
TRBJ2-1	TRBV10-3	-	TRBD1	19	TGTGCCATCAGTGGAAGGGGACAGGGGGTTGGATACACCTACAATGAGCAGTTCTTC	CAISGRGQGVGYTYNEQFF
TRBJ2-7	TRBV7-9	-	-	12	TGTGCCAGCAGCTTTGGGACCTACGAGCAGTACTTC	CASSFGTYEQYF
TRBJ2-7	TRBV7-8	-	TRBD1	19	TGTGCCAGCAGCTCTGGTGGATGGCGAAGCGGGGACAGGGCCTACGAGCAGTACTTC	CASSSGGWRSGDRAYEQYF
TRBJ2-7	TRBV4-1	-	TRBD1	16	TGCGCCAGCAGCCAAGCCGGGACAGGGAATGTGTACGAGCAGTACTTC	CASSQAGTGNVYEQYF
TRBJ2-5	TRBV27	-	TRBD2	15	TGTGCCAGCAGAACTAGCGGGAGGGCCGGGGAGACCCAGTACTTC	CASRTSGRAGETQYF
TRBJ2-7	TRBV5-1	-	-	17	TGCGCCAGCAGCCCAAGAATGAGAGACAGAGCCTCCTACGAGCAGTACTTC	CASSPRMRDRASYEQYF
TRBJ2-5	TRBV27	-	-	13	TGTGCCAGCAGAGACGGCTTACAAGAGACCCAGTACTTC	CASRDGLQETQYF
TRBJ2-1	TRBV7-9	-	-	14	TGTGCCAGCACCGAGACACCGACCTACAATGAGCAGTTCTTC	CASTETPTYNEQFF
TRBJ2-5	TRBV7-7	-	TRBD2	16	TGTGCTAGCAGCTCCGCCCGGCTAGCGGGATTGGAGACCCAGTACTTC	CASSSARLAGLETQYF
TRBJ2-3	TRBV6-4	few	TRBD2	15	TGTGCCAGCAGTGAAGGAGCGGGAGGTGCAGATACGCAGTATTTT	CASSEGAGGADTQYF
TRBJ1-1	TRBV5-1	-	-	14	TGCGCCAGCAGCTTGGGGGGCCCGGCTACTGAAGCTTTCTTT	CASSLGGPATEAFF
TRBJ1-5	TRBV7-9	-	TRBD1	16	TGTGCCAGCAGCTTAGTGGCAGGGGGCTTTAGTCAGCCCCAGCATTTT	CASSLVAGGFSQPQHF
TRBJ2-7	TRBV7-7	-	TRBD2	14	TGTGCTAGCAGCCGACCCAGCGGGAGTGACGAGCAGTACTTC	CASSRPSGSDEQYF
TRBJ2-3	TRBV7-6	once	-	13	TGTGCCAGCAGCTTACAGCGGTCGGATACGCAGTATTTT	CASSLQRSDTQYF
TRBJ2-7	TRBV11-1	-	TRBD2	16	TGTGCCAGCAGCTTAGAAGAGGAGCGGGAGGGCTACGAGCAGTACTTC	CASSLEEEREGYEQYF
TRBJ2-7	TRBV2	-	-	12	TGTGCCAGCAGTGACGGCGCCTACGAGCAGTACTTC	CASSDGAYEQYF
TRBJ2-5	TRBV28	-	-	14	TGTGCCAGCAGCCCAGGAGTTCGAGGGGAGACCCAGTACTTC	CASSPGVRGETQYF
TRBJ2-7	TRBV7-9	-	-	14	TGTGCCAGCAGCTTAGGGATTCGACCATACGAGCAGTACTTC	CASSLGIRPYEQYF
TRBJ2-2	TRBV6-5	-	-	12	TGTGCCAGCAGCTCTTACACCGGGGAGCTGTTTTTT	CASSSYTGELFF
TRBJ1-2	TRBV28	once	-	14	TGTGCCAGCAGTTTTGGCCCCGCGGGCTATGGCTACACCTTC	CASSFGPAGYGYTF
TRBJ2-5	TRBV14	-	TRBD1	15	TGTGCCAGCAGCCAAGTTCCAGGGGGCGGAGAGACCCAGTACTTC	CASSQVPGGGETQYF
TRBJ2-7	TRBV27	-	-	12	TGTGCCAGCAGTTTATTTTCGGGACTTCTGTACTTC	CASSLFSGLLYF
TRBJ2-1	TRBV27	once	TRBD2	15	TGTGCCAGCAGTTTGAGCGGGAGCTCCTACAATGAGCAGTTCTTC	CASSLSGSSYNEQFF
TRBJ1-2	TRBV27	-	-	13	TGTGCCAGCGGGGAACGGGTATCCTATGGCTACACCTTC	CASGERVSYGYTF
TRBJ2-3	TRBV10-3	-	TRBD2	14	TGTGCCATCAGGGGGGACTATAGCACAGATACGCAGTATTTT	CAIRGDYSTDTQYF
TRBJ1-1	TRBV27	-	-	15	TGTGCCAGCAGTTTAATCTTCGCCGGGAACACTGAAGCTTTCTTT	CASSLIFAGNTEAFF